Each of the 15 T cell receptor beta chains below was sequenced from the same sample in a study of Ad26.COV2.S vaccination and SARS-CoV-2 variants. As to treatment: some 20 received Ad26.COV2.S at low or high dose, single or two shots; 5 received placebo; per-sample allocation not given. Vaccine and placebo recipients were sampled on day 63 after the first injection. The data were produced by immunoSEQ multiplex PCR, yet TCRdb's version contains in-frame clones alone and is incomplete. The table records hundreds of thousands of clones, 88% of them present only once. Source: peripheral blood, taken in a trial of Ad26.COV2.S vaccine versus placebo. The receptors originated from a person between 18 and 59 years old who received the Ad26.COV2.S COVID-19 vaccine or a placebo.

The rearrangement uses TRBV7-6 and TRBJ2-5; TRBD1 might be the D (5 bases). CDR1 and CDR2 (germline): SGHVS, FNYEAQ. Trimming shortened V by 5 bases and J by 4 bases, and 11 bases separated the two germline ends. The CDR3 runs 13 residues. The CDR3 region is CASSPIQGETQYF. The CDR3 DNA reads as TGTGCCAGCAGCCCGATCCAGGGAGAGACCCAGTACTTC.

The chain has TRBV19 and TRBJ2-1, with TRBD2 identical over 7 bases. In germline, CDR1 is LNHDA, CDR2 SQIVND (reference sequence). There are 16 residues in the CDR3. The J segment lost 8 bases and the V segment lost 7 bases, leaving 17 bases of the junction unmatched. CDR3 residues: CASKRLIAGESHEQFF. DNA of the CDR3: TGTGCCAGTAAACGCCTGATTGCGGGGGAATCTCATGAGCAGTTCTTC.

V is TRBV5-6 and J is TRBJ2-4; 9 bases agree with TRBD1. In germline, CDR1 is SGHDT, CDR2 YYEEEE. This CDR3 has 16 residues. After removal of 0 bases from V and 6 bases from J, the junction contained 7 bases not matched to a gene. The CDR3 here is CASSLGTGDYSNIQYF. The CDR3 bases are TGTGCCAGCAGCTTGGGGACAGGGGACTACTCAAACATTCAGTACTTC.

The chain is built from TRBV28 and TRBJ2-3; D remains ambiguous. Germline V lookup: CDR1 MDHEN, CDR2 SYDVKM. Trimming shortened V by 3 bases and J by 5 bases, and 3 bases separated the two germline ends. This CDR3 is built from 11 residues. This CDR3 is CASSLGDTQYF. In DNA form, the CDR3 reads TGTGCCAGCAGTTTGGGAGATACGCAGTATTTT.

The genes are TRBV27 and TRBJ2-3; D is unresolved. The V gene's germline CDR1 is MNHEY and CDR2 SMNVEV (reference sequence). The CDR3 covers 16 residues. V was clipped by 6 bases and J by 1 base, with 17 bases between them. The CDR3 here is CASSLRAIPGTDTQYF. The CDR3 DNA sequence: TGTGCCAGCAGCCTAAGGGCCATACCCGGCACAGATACGCAGTATTTT.

This chain links TRBV2 with TRBJ2-7, with 14 bases fitting TRBD2. This CDR3 has 14 residues. J lost 5 bases, V lost 6 bases, and 3 bases had no gene match. From germline, CDR1 is SNHLY and CDR2 FYNNEI. In DNA form, the CDR3 reads TGTGCCAGCAGCGGGACTAGCGGGAGCCACGAGCAGTACTTC. This translates into CASSGTSGSHEQYF.

V is TRBV30 and J is TRBJ2-7; 11 positions match TRBD1. Germline assignment: CDR1 GTSNPN and CDR2 SVGIG (reference sequence). This CDR3 is built from 14 residues. The junction had 1 base not matched to a gene; V was cut back by 0 bases and J by 3 bases. CDR3 coding DNA: TGTGCCTGGAGTGTGGGGACAGGGGGCTACGAGCAGTACTTC. This encodes CAWSVGTGGYEQYF.

This rearrangement joins TRBV6-2 or TRBV6-3 to TRBJ1-2; no definite D call. The CDR3 extends over 15 amino acids. Germline CDR1 and CDR2: MNHEY and SVGEGT. V was shortened by 0 bases and J by 4 bases, with 12 bases between the two germline ends. CDR3 sequence: CASSYSPPGSYGYTF. DNA of the CDR3: TGTGCCAGCAGTTACTCTCCTCCGGGGAGCTATGGCTACACCTTC.

The chain recombines TRBV10-1 with TRBJ2-4, with 7 positions matching TRBD1. The CDR3 spans 15 residues. From germline, CDR1 is WNHNN and CDR2 SYGVQD (reference sequence). V was clipped by 0 bases and J by 10 bases; unmatched bases: 9. The CDR3 here is CASSESRDSPPIQYF. The CDR3 DNA is TGCGCCAGCAGTGAGTCTAGGGACAGCCCACCTATTCAGTACTTC.

This clone was counted a single time. This chain uses TRBV28 with TRBJ2-7; D ambiguous. The CDR3 totals 15 residues. Trimming cost V 3 bases and J 0 bases, with 12 bases left between them. CDR1 is MDHEN, CDR2 SYDVKM, per germline. The CDR3 nucleotides are TGTGCCAGCAGTTTTCGGGTCACCTTCTCCTACGAGCAGTACTTC. Translated: CASSFRVTFSYEQYF.

This clone came up a few times. The chain uses TRBV7-3 and TRBJ2-5; 11 positions agree with TRBD2. CDR3 size: 16 residues. The germline V gene encodes CDR1 SGHTA and CDR2 FQGTGA. With 4 bases clipped from V and 0 bases from J, the junction kept 4 bases outside the gene matches. The DNA of the CDR3 is TGTGCCAGCAGCTCGTCTAGCGGGGGGTACCAAGAGACCCAGTACTTC. It translates to CASSSSSGGYQETQYF. The variable domain in full, with the rest retrieved from reference TRBV7-3 and TRBJ2-5, is GAGVSQTPSNKVTEKGKYVELRCDPISGHTALYWYRQSLGQGPEFLIYFQGTGAADDSGLPNDRFFAVRPEGSVSTLKIQRTERGDSAVYLCASSSSSGGYQETQYFGPGTRLLVL.

The genes are TRBV12-3 or TRBV12-4 and TRBJ2-7; a possible D gene is TRBD1 (5 bases). V was clipped by 6 bases and J by 7 bases, with 16 bases between them. This CDR3 is 13 amino acids long. For the CDR3, the DNA is TGTGCCAGCAGCCTGGGGCCGTCCCGGGAGCAGTACTTC. Translating gives CASSLGPSREQYF.

This chain links TRBV5-5 with TRBJ1-3; D is perhaps TRBD1 (5 bases). Germline CDR1 SGHKS, CDR2 YYEKEE (reference sequence). The CDR3 covers 14 residues. V lost 2 bases and J lost 3, with 9 bases in between. CDR3 DNA sequence: TGTGCCAGCAGCTTCTCTGACAGTGGAAACACCATATATTTT. Protein product: CASSFSDSGNTIYF.

This clone was seen a single time. The chain carries TRBV30 and TRBJ1-2, with D uncertain. Looked up from germline, CDR1 is GTSNPN and CDR2 is SVGIG (reference sequence). The CDR3 extends over 15 amino acids. Trimming cost V 0 bases and J 3 bases, with 14 bases left between them. The CDR3 protein is CAWSVREGRDYGYTF. DNA of the CDR3: TGTGCCTGGAGTGTACGGGAGGGAAGGGACTATGGCTACACCTTC.

This clone was seen a single time. CDR3 protein: CASSSLGTPGNTIYF. The CDR3 DNA follows: TGTGCCAGCAGCTCCCTCGGGACGCCCGGAAACACCATATATTTT. This rearrangement joins TRBV7-2 to TRBJ1-3; D possibly corresponds to TRBD1 (5 bases). V was shortened by 4 bases and J by 4 bases, with 14 bases between the two germline ends. The germline CDR1 and CDR2 sequences are SGHTA and FQGNSA. This CDR3 spans 15 amino acids.